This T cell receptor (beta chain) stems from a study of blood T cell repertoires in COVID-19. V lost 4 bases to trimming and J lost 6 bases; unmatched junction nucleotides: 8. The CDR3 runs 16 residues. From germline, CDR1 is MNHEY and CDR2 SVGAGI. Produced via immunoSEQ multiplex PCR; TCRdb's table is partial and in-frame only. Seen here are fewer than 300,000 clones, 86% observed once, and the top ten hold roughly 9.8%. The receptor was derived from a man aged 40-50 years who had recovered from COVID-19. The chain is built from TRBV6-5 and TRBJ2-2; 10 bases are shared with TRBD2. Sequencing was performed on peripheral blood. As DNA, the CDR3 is TGTGCCAGCAGTTTAGCGGGGGGTGAGATTTCCGGGGAGCTGTTTTTT. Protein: CASSLAGGEISGELFF.